These 8 T cell receptor beta chains share one sample of origin, sequenced in a study of T-cell reconstitution after alpha-beta-depleted transplantation in children. Unique molecular identifiers were incorporated during preparation of the TCRbeta library. Via MiXCR, TCRdb re-called the PCR reads, giving one row per CDR3 protein. The sample shows hundreds of thousands of distinct CDR3 sequences, 13% of them seen only once. This sample comprised PBMCs, mostly from graft donor cells, obtained 360 days after TCRalphabeta/CD19-depleted stem cell transplant. The receptors were sampled from a male patient between 10 and 17 years old who had a stem cell transplant for acute myeloid leukemia, so the T cells may come from the graft donor.

In this sample, this clonotype turned up many times. This chain joins TRBV9 and TRBJ2-5; 7 positions match TRBD2. V was pared by 0 bases and J by 1 base, with 6 bases of the junction left unmatched. Germline V gene data show CDR1 as SGDLS and CDR2 as YYNGEE. This CDR3 contains 16 residues. CDR3 sequence: CASSVARGEFQETQYF. The CDR3, as DNA: TGTGCCAGCAGCGTAGCACGGGGGGAATTCCAAGAGACCCAGTACTTC.

This clonotype was seen more than once but under ten times. The V and J genes are TRBV7-6 and TRBJ2-5; 8 nucleotides match TRBD1. The junction had 14 bases not matched to a gene; V was cut back by 2 bases and J by 0 bases. The CDR3 totals 19 residues. Germline V gene lookup returns CDR1 SGHVS and CDR2 FNYEAQ. The chain's CDR3 is CASSLWAGGVTSYQETQYF. CDR3 DNA: TGTGCCAGCAGCTTATGGGCAGGGGGCGTCACATCGTACCAAGAGACCCAGTACTTC.

This clonotype has ten or more counts. This chain connects TRBV7-9 to TRBJ2-7; D not certain. CDR3 length: 13 residues. V was clipped by 5 bases and J by 2 bases, with 10 bases between them. Germline values: CDR1 SEHNR, CDR2 FQNEAQ (reference sequence). The CDR3 DNA is TGTGCCAGCAGCCCCCTTTACACCTACGAGCAGTACTTC. This encodes CASSPLYTYEQYF.

The rearrangement joins TRBV29-1 to TRBJ2-2; no clear D. The CDR3 consists of 15 residues. Germline CDR1 and CDR2: SQVTM and ANQGSEA. The V and J ends lost 6 bases and 3 bases respectively, with 17 bases between them. The CDR3 protein is CSVRKNSLHTGELFF. The CDR3 DNA follows: TGCAGCGTAAGAAAGAATAGTTTGCACACCGGGGAGCTGTTTTTT.

This rearrangement joins TRBV10-3 to TRBJ2-1; 8 nucleotides agree with TRBD2. CDR1 and CDR2 from the germline V gene are ENHRY and SYGVKD. The CDR3 spans 17 residues. V dropped 0 bases and J dropped 13; count of bases not matched to a gene: 17. Written as DNA, the CDR3 is TGTGCCATCAGTGAGTCGGCGGGTACGGCAGCGGGAGACCGACAGTTCTTC. It encodes CAISESAGTAAGDRQFF.

This clonotype was picked up a small number of times. This sequence joins TRBV6-5 and TRBJ2-2, with D maybe TRBD2 (5 bases). Trimming removed 6 bases from V and 1 base from J, with 18 bases in between. The CDR3 has 17 residues. Germline values: CDR1 MNHEY, CDR2 SVGAGI. DNA of the CDR3: TGTGCCAGCAGGCAGCCCGGGTGGCGGGTGAACACCGGGGAGCTGTTTTTT. Translated, it gives CASRQPGWRVNTGELFF.

This clonotype was observed a handful of times. V usage is TRBV5-5 and J usage is TRBJ2-1; D is perhaps TRBD2 (6 bases). CDR3 size: 14 residues. CDR1 SGHKS and CDR2 YYEKEE come from the germline V gene (reference sequence). The germline V and J ends were trimmed by 4 bases and 6 bases, with 14 bases remaining between them. Written as DNA, the CDR3 is TGTGCCAGCAGCGGGGACTCCTTACGCAATGAGCAGTTCTTC. Translated, it gives CASSGDSLRNEQFF. Filled out from reference TRBV5-5 and TRBJ2-1, the complete variable domain reads DAGVTQSPTHLIKTRGQQVTLRCSPISGHKSVSWYQQVLGQGPQFIFQYYEKEERGRGNFPDRFSARQFPNYSSELNVNALLLGDSALYLCASSGDSLRNEQFFGPGTRLTVL.

The J gene is TRBJ2-7, the V gene TRBV9; weak D call: TRBD2 (5 bases). The CDR3 loop spans 15 amino acids. Trimming took off 0 bases at V and 2 bases at J, with 12 bases between the two ends. Germline lookup yields CDR1 SGDLS and CDR2 YYNGEE. The CDR3: CASSVDRDPPYEQYF. As DNA, the CDR3 is TGTGCCAGCAGCGTAGATCGGGATCCCCCCTACGAGCAGTACTTC.